The 18 T cell receptor beta chains reported below all come from one sample, sequenced in a study of cytomegalovirus exposure and HLA in healthy donors (dated by TCRdb to 2017 to 2019). Library preparation employed the immunoSEQ multiplex PCR assay. For the multiplex PCR, a mixture combining 60 forward primers for TCR Vbeta segments and 13 reverse primers for TCR Jbeta segments was used. TCRdb stores this immuneACCESS table with in-frame sequences only. Part of the clones is absent; in the studies checked, under half of the shortfall reflects unresolved V genes, and no reason is known for the rest. Here the sample has over 50,000 clones; approximately 71% occur a single time. The top ten hold less than 45% of the sample. The sample taken for sequencing was PBMCs. These receptors were obtained from a man between 40 and 49 years old in good health and CMV-seropositive.

This rearrangement joins TRBV7-9 to TRBJ2-2; TRBD1 matches at 7 bases. This CDR3 has 15 amino acids. Germline-derived CDR1 and CDR2 are SEHNR and FQNEAQ (reference sequence). V gave up 1 base and J gave up 6 bases; unmatched junction bases: 5. The CDR3 DNA sequence: TGTGCCAGCAGCTTAGGCAGGGGGTCCGCCGGGGAGCTGTTTTTT. Translation: CASSLGRGSAGELFF.

This rearrangement joins TRBV18 to TRBJ1-1; maybe TRBD1 (5 bases). The length of the CDR3 is 15 residues. CDR1 is KGHSH and CDR2 is LQKENI in the germline V gene. The V end was cut by 3 bases, the J end by 1 base, with 12 bases between. CDR3 loop: CASSPFGGPNTEAFF. In nucleotides, the CDR3 is TGTGCCAGCTCACCCTTCGGGGGTCCGAACACTGAAGCTTTCTTT. The variable domain in full, with the rest retrieved from reference TRBV18 and TRBJ1-1, is NAGVMQNPRHLVRRRGQEARLRCSPMKGHSHVYWYRQLPEEGLKFMVYLQKENIIDESGMPKERFSAEFPKEGPSILRIQQVVRGDSAAYFCASSPFGGPNTEAFFGQGTRLTVV.

The chain has TRBV7-9 and TRBJ2-7; perhaps TRBD2 as D (6 bases). V was trimmed by 4 bases and J by 0 bases, leaving 13 bases between them. The CDR3 contains 15 residues. Per the germline V gene, CDR1 is SEHNR and CDR2 is FQNEAQ (reference sequence). In nucleotides, the CDR3 is TGTGCCAGCAGCTCCCTCGGGAGCCTCTCCTACGAGCAGTACGTC. Encoded protein: CASSSLGSLSYEQYV.

The CDR3 sequence is CASSILRSTNEKLFF. DNA for the CDR3: TGTGCCAGCAGCATACTGAGGTCAACTAATGAAAAACTGTTTTTT. The chain combines TRBV11-2 with TRBJ1-4; D gene unclear. Germline V CDR1 and CDR2: SGHAT, FQNNGV. This CDR3 spans 15 amino acids. Trimming took off 5 bases at V and 0 bases at J, with 10 bases between the two ends.

J is TRBJ1-5 and V is TRBV7-2; D may be TRBD1 (5 bases). CDR1 SGHTA and CDR2 FQGNSA come from the germline V gene. This CDR3 is built from 16 residues. Trimming removed 1 base from V and 4 bases from J, with 14 bases in between. In DNA form, the CDR3 reads TGTGCCAGCAGCTTAGTTGCGACAGCGCCTAATCAGCCCCAGCATTTT. The encoded protein is CASSLVATAPNQPQHF. Complete variable domain (other parts from reference TRBV7-2 and TRBJ1-5): GAGVSQSPSNKVTEKGKDVELRCDPISGHTALYWYRQSLGQGLEFLIYFQGNSAPDKSGLPSDRFSAERTGGSVSTLTIQRTQQEDSAVYLCASSLVATAPNQPQHFGDGTRLSIL.

A single count supports this clone. The identical CDR3 is also encoded by other nucleotide sequences in the sample. This chain uses TRBV6-5 with TRBJ2-7; 8 nucleotides match TRBD1. Trimming took 6 bases from V and 1 from J; bases not matched to a gene: 5. CDR1 MNHEY and CDR2 SVGAGI come from the germline V gene. The CDR3 runs 14 residues. CDR3 DNA: TGTGCCAGCAGACGGACAGGGTTATCCTACGAGCAGTACTTC. This encodes CASRRTGLSYEQYF.

V usage is TRBV7-9 and J usage is TRBJ1-1; 11 bases map to TRBD1. CDR1 is SEHNR, CDR2 FQNEAQ, per germline (reference sequence). The CDR3 is 16 amino acids. The ends lost 5 bases at V and 4 bases at J; junction bases unmatched: 9. CDR3 nucleotide sequence: TGTGCCAGCAGCCGACGGACAGGGGGCGAGGGCACTGAAGCTTTCTTT. As protein: CASSRRTGGEGTEAFF.

The table lists this clone with a few counts. The rearrangement joins TRBV4-1 to TRBJ1-1, with TRBD1 as a possible D gene (6 bases). Germline V gives CDR1 MGHRA, CDR2 YSYEKL. V dropped 6 bases and J dropped 8 bases, with 22 bases sitting between them. The CDR3 length is 15 residues. CDR3 protein: CASRTSTLTGREAFF. CDR3 in DNA: TGCGCCAGCAGGACAAGTACCCTGACAGGTAGGGAAGCTTTCTTT.

The CDR3 here is CASSYKTGDEQYF. As DNA, the CDR3 is TGTGCCAGCAGTTACAAGACAGGGGACGAGCAGTACTTC. The chain couples TRBV6-5 to TRBJ2-7, with TRBD1 identical over 8 bases. The CDR3 covers 13 residues. Losses at the gene ends were 2 bases for V and 5 bases for J; bases not matched to a gene: 2. Germline CDR1 reads MNHEY; CDR2 reads SVGAGI.

This clone was found a few times. The V and J genes are TRBV7-2 and TRBJ1-4; unclear D gene. The germline V gene has CDR1 SGHTA and CDR2 FQGNSA. CDR3 length: 12 residues. Trimming left V 2 bases short and J 8 bases short, with 6 bases between. DNA for the CDR3: TGTGCCAGCAGCTTATTCAAAGAAAAACTGTTTTTT. Amino acid sequence: CASSLFKEKLFF.

The chain uses TRBV5-1 and TRBJ2-3; 10 positions agree with TRBD2. The CDR3 covers 15 residues. V gave up 2 bases and J gave up 5 bases; unmatched junction bases: 5. Germline loops: CDR1 SGHRS, CDR2 YFSETQ. This CDR3 is CASSFVAGGLDTQYF. The CDR3 nucleotides read TGCGCCAGCAGCTTTGTAGCGGGGGGATTAGATACGCAGTATTTT.

This chain links TRBV4-1 with TRBJ2-7, with D tentatively TRBD1 (5 bases). CDR3 length: 14 amino acids. Germline V lookup: CDR1 MGHRA, CDR2 YSYEKL. Trimming cost V 4 bases and J 6 bases, with 16 bases left between them. CDR3: CASSRDPLRGEQYF. DNA of the CDR3: TGCGCCAGCAGCCGAGACCCACTAAGGGGCGAGCAGTACTTC.

The CDR3 DNA is TGTGCCAGTAGTCTATCGGGGTTTCTTTACGAGCAGTACTTC. This codes for CASSLSGFLYEQYF. The chain recombines TRBV19 with TRBJ2-7; D perhaps matches TRBD2 (5 bases). Germline assignment: CDR1 LNHDA and CDR2 SQIVND (reference sequence). This CDR3 is built from 14 residues. V was clipped by 5 bases and J by 4 bases, with 15 bases between them. Supplemented by reference TRBV19 and TRBJ2-7, the full variable domain reads DGGITQSPKYLFRKEGQNVTLSCEQNLNHDAMYWYRQDPGQGLRLIYYSQIVNDFQKGDIAEGYSVSREKKESFPLTVTSAQKNPTAFYLCASSLSGFLYEQYFGPGTRLTVT.

J is TRBJ1-5 and V is TRBV4-2; 8 nucleotides line up with TRBD1. J was trimmed by 5 bases and V by 0 bases; bases with no gene match: 3. The CDR3 extends over 15 amino acids. From germline, CDR1 is LGHNA and CDR2 YNFKEQ. CDR3 nucleotide sequence: TGTGCCAGCAGCCAAGATGGACAGGGTGATCAGCCCCAGCATTTT. Residues: CASSQDGQGDQPQHF.

The chain employs TRBV7-9 and TRBJ1-3; no clear D. V dropped 5 bases and J dropped 4 bases, with 12 bases sitting between them. CDR1 is SEHNR and CDR2 is FQNEAQ in the germline V gene (reference sequence). The CDR3 has 14 residues. The CDR3 nucleotides are TGTGCCAGCAGCCCCGTACTACTGGGAAACACCATATATTTT. Amino acid sequence: CASSPVLLGNTIYF.

V and J are TRBV5-4 and TRBJ2-7; 7 nucleotides agree with TRBD1. This CDR3 is 15 amino acids long. V gave up 2 bases and J gave up 4 bases; unmatched junction bases: 9. Germline CDR1 and CDR2: SGHNT and YYREEE (reference sequence). The CDR3 nucleotides are TGTGCCAGCAGCTTAGGGACAGACTTAGTATACGAGCAGTACTTC. Encoded protein: CASSLGTDLVYEQYF.

This rearrangement joins TRBV7-9 to TRBJ2-3; 8 positions match TRBD2. CDR1 SEHNR and CDR2 FQNEAQ come from the germline V gene (reference sequence). Unmatched junction bases numbered 5, after V lost 6 bases and J lost 3 bases. This CDR3 is 14 amino acids long. In nucleotides, the CDR3 is TGTGCCAGCAGTAGCGGGGAGTTAACAGATACGCAGTATTTT. This encodes CASSSGELTDTQYF.

This rearrangement joins TRBV13 to TRBJ1-2, with D maybe TRBD1 (5 bases). The CDR3 has 14 residues. CDR1 and CDR2 from the germline V gene are PRHDT and FYEKMQ (reference sequence). Trimming left V 2 bases short and J 0 bases short, with 7 bases between. The CDR3 here is CASSLYRPNYGYTF. For the CDR3, the DNA is TGTGCCAGCAGCTTATACAGGCCTAACTATGGCTACACCTTC.